A selection of T cell receptor beta chains follows, all from one sample in a study of blood T cell repertoires in COVID-19. Assay: immunoSEQ multiplex PCR; the TCRdb copy retains only in-frame clones and omits some. The sample lists about 150,000 clones, about 83% occurring once. Sequenced: PBMCs or T cells enriched from blood (not recorded which). Source of these receptors: a woman aged 50 to 65 who had been exposed to COVID-19. Both conserved end residues are part of each CDR3. The order of the fields is CDR3 protein, CDR3 DNA, clone size, CDR3 length, J gene, D gene, V gene. D genes are given only for firm matches. For some rows the clone size is stated as once, few or many, or as a class when expanded; others skip it.

CDR3aa: CASDLDRTRYNEQFF
CDR3nt: TGTGCTAGTGACCTAGACAGGACCCGCTACAATGAGCAGTTCTTC
abundance: -
len: 15
j_gene: TRBJ2-1
d_gene: -
v_gene: TRBV12-5

CDR3aa: CAISSRRVPPGNTIYF
CDR3nt: TGTGCCATCAGTTCCAGGCGGGTTCCCCCCGGAAACACCATATATTTT
abundance: -
len: 16
j_gene: TRBJ1-3
d_gene: -
v_gene: TRBV10-3

CDR3aa: CASSPEGVGNSPLHF
CDR3nt: TGTGCCAGCAGCCCGGAAGGGGTTGGTAATTCACCCCTCCACTTT
abundance: -
len: 15
j_gene: TRBJ1-6
d_gene: -
v_gene: TRBV5-4

CDR3aa: CASSLTGKLDQPQHF
CDR3nt: TGTGCCAGCTCACTCACAGGGAAGCTTGATCAGCCCCAGCATTTT
abundance: -
len: 15
j_gene: TRBJ1-5
d_gene: -
v_gene: TRBV18

CDR3aa: CASSQDQAF
CDR3nt: TGTGCCAGCAGCCAAGATCAGGCCTTT
abundance: -
len: 9
j_gene: TRBJ1-5
d_gene: -
v_gene: TRBV3-1/TRBV3-2

CDR3aa: CASSLGEVGFQETQYF
CDR3nt: TGTGCCAGCAGCTTAGGAGAGGTCGGGTTTCAAGAGACCCAGTACTTC
abundance: -
len: 16
j_gene: TRBJ2-5
d_gene: -
v_gene: TRBV7-8

CDR3aa: CASSLAAGAAGELFF
CDR3nt: TGTGCCAGCAGCTTAGCGGCGGGAGCCGCCGGGGAGCTGTTTTTT
abundance: few
len: 15
j_gene: TRBJ2-2
d_gene: TRBD2
v_gene: TRBV11-3

CDR3aa: CASSQQGLAYSPLHF
CDR3nt: TGCGCCAGCAGCCAACAGGGACTGGCTTATTCACCCCTCCACTTT
abundance: -
len: 15
j_gene: TRBJ1-6
d_gene: -
v_gene: TRBV4-3

CDR3aa: CASSLGAGAETQYF
CDR3nt: TGTGCCAGCAGCTTGGGGGCTGGGGCGGAGACCCAGTACTTC
abundance: -
len: 14
j_gene: TRBJ2-5
d_gene: -
v_gene: TRBV5-6

CDR3aa: CASSWTAQNTEAFF
CDR3nt: TGTGCCAGCAGCTGGACAGCCCAGAACACTGAAGCTTTCTTT
abundance: few
len: 14
j_gene: TRBJ1-1
d_gene: -
v_gene: TRBV5-6

CDR3aa: CASRADHATNNEQFF
CDR3nt: TGTGCCAGCAGAGCGGACCACGCCACAAACAATGAGCAGTTCTTC
abundance: -
len: 15
j_gene: TRBJ2-1
d_gene: -
v_gene: TRBV2

CDR3aa: CASSPSTRVQFF
CDR3nt: TGTGCCAGCAGTCCTTCGACTCGAGTGCAGTTCTTC
abundance: once
len: 12
j_gene: TRBJ2-1
d_gene: -
v_gene: TRBV6-5

CDR3aa: CASSSWTSGSTYTQYF
CDR3nt: TGTGCCAGCAGCTCCTGGACTAGCGGGAGTACATATACGCAGTATTTT
abundance: -
len: 16
j_gene: TRBJ2-3
d_gene: TRBD2
v_gene: TRBV7-2

CDR3aa: CASSQDISAGRYEQYF
CDR3nt: TGTGCCAGCAGCCAAGACATCTCGGCGGGGAGGTACGAGCAGTACTTC
abundance: -
len: 16
j_gene: TRBJ2-7
d_gene: -
v_gene: TRBV14